The rows below give T cell receptor beta chains drawn from one sample of a study of T cell repertoires and HLA-DP antigens. Produced via immunoSEQ multiplex PCR; TCRdb's table is partial and in-frame only. The sample has approximately 89,000 clones, around nine tenths seen once. Their antigens are not known. The sequenced sample was CD4+ T cells from PBMCs. These receptors all stem from a man between 50 and 59 years old in good health and CMV-seronegative. The CDR3 runs from the conserved cysteine through the conserved F or W. The D gene is left open where the match is weak. Expanded clones get a size class; other rows say once, few or many, or leave the size out.

v_gene	j_gene	d_gene	len	abundance	CDR3nt	CDR3aa
TRBV29-1	TRBJ1-2	TRBD1	13	-	TGCAGCGCTACCCGGGACAGGGCTTCTGGCTACACCTTC	CSATRDRASGYTF
TRBV2	TRBJ1-5	-	12	-	TGTGCCAGCAATGGGGGGAATCAGCCCCAGCATTTT	CASNGGNQPQHF
TRBV14	TRBJ2-3	TRBD2	18	-	TGTGCCAGCAGCCAAGATGGAACTAGCGGGGGGGGCACAGATACGCAGTATTTT	CASSQDGTSGGGTDTQYF
TRBV4-3	TRBJ1-1	-	16	-	TGCGCCAGCAGCCAAGATCCCCAGGGAAAGAACACTGAAGCTTTCTTT	CASSQDPQGKNTEAFF
TRBV19	TRBJ2-1	-	15	-	TGTGCCAGGGCGAGACTAGTCAGCTCCTACAATGAGCAGTTCTTC	CARARLVSSYNEQFF
TRBV5-1	TRBJ2-5	TRBD2	18	-	TGCGCCAGCAGCTCGGGACTAGCGGGAGGGCCATGGGTCGAGACCCAGTACTTC	CASSSGLAGGPWVETQYF
TRBV4-1	TRBJ2-7	TRBD2	16	-	TGCGCCAGCAGCCAGGGTTTCCGGGGGGGTCCATACGAGCAGTACTTC	CASSQGFRGGPYEQYF
TRBV19	TRBJ1-6	-	18	-	TGTGCCAGTAGGACAGGTCTACCCTCGAGCTCCTATAATTCACCCCTCCACTTT	CASRTGLPSSSYNSPLHF
TRBV19	TRBJ2-7	-	15	-	TGTGCCAGTAGTGACCCCGGGGATCCCCCCTACGAGCAGTACTTC	CASSDPGDPPYEQYF
TRBV18	TRBJ1-3	-	15	-	TGTGCCAGCTCGCGAGACCGGGACATTGGAAACACCATATATTTT	CASSRDRDIGNTIYF
TRBV2	TRBJ2-3	-	17	-	TGTGCCAGCAGTGAAAGCACTAGCACTCTTGGCCCAGATACGCAGTATTTT	CASSESTSTLGPDTQYF
TRBV7-2	TRBJ2-1	TRBD1	15	-	TGTGCCAGCAGCTTGTATCAGGGGGTGACCAATGAGCAGTTCTTC	CASSLYQGVTNEQFF
TRBV27	TRBJ2-3	-	17	-	TGTGCCAGCAGTTTATGGCGCGGGGGCAGGTTGATTGATACGCAGTATTTT	CASSLWRGGRLIDTQYF
TRBV5-1	TRBJ2-2	-	15	once	TGCGCCAGCAGCTTGGCGGGAAAAACCTCCGGGGAGCTGTTTTTT	CASSLAGKTSGELFF
TRBV6-5	TRBJ1-2	-	15	-	TGTGCCAGCAACCCTGGGGTGCTCCCCAACTATGGCTACACCTTC	CASNPGVLPNYGYTF
TRBV18	TRBJ1-3	-	13	-	TGTGCCAGCTCACCTGGTAGGGGAAACACCATATATTTT	CASSPGRGNTIYF
TRBV19	TRBJ2-7	TRBD1	15	once	TGTGCCAGTAGTACCACTAGACAGGGTATCTACGAGCAGTACTTC	CASSTTRQGIYEQYF
TRBV2	TRBJ1-1	-	17	-	TGTGCCAGCAGTGAAGGAGGTCCGGGCCGAACGGGCGCTGAAGCTTTCTTT	CASSEGGPGRTGAEAFF
TRBV19	TRBJ2-1	TRBD1	17	-	TGTGCCAGTAGTATAGCCTCCTGGGGGACAGGGGTGGAAGAGCAGTTCTTC	CASSIASWGTGVEEQFF
TRBV25-1	TRBJ2-1	-	12	-	TGTGCCAGCAGTGAGCAGGGCTATGAGCAGTTCTTC	CASSEQGYEQFF
TRBV7-2	TRBJ1-2	-	16	-	TGTGCCAGCAGCTTATCATCGCGCACCTTAACTCTTGGCTACACCTTC	CASSLSSRTLTLGYTF
TRBV9	TRBJ2-1	-	15	-	TGTGCCAGCAGTCCCGGGACTTTAGGAAACAATGAGCAGTTCTTC	CASSPGTLGNNEQFF
TRBV27	TRBJ2-7	-	16	-	TGTGCCAGCAGTTTAGGCCCGGGAACGGTCTCCTACGAGCAGTACTTC	CASSLGPGTVSYEQYF
TRBV7-2	TRBJ2-7	-	14	-	TGTGCCAGCAGCTTGGGGGGACAGAGCTACGAGCAGTACTTC	CASSLGGQSYEQYF
TRBV5-5	TRBJ2-5	-	14	-	TGTGCCAGCAGCCGCCGGGGGAGCCAAGAGACCCAGTACTTC	CASSRRGSQETQYF
TRBV5-1	TRBJ1-5	-	16	-	TGCGCCAGCAGCTTGTTCGGGTTCGAGGGCAATCAGCCCCAGCATTTT	CASSLFGFEGNQPQHF
TRBV18	TRBJ2-2	TRBD1	15	-	TGTGCCAGCTCAGCCCGGGACAGTAACACCGGGGAGCTGTTTTTT	CASSARDSNTGELFF
TRBV7-2	TRBJ1-2	-	14	-	TGTGCCAGCAGCCCCGCTAGGGAAAACTATGGCTACACCTTC	CASSPARENYGYTF
TRBV9	TRBJ2-1	-	13	-	TGTGCCAGCGTGGGAAGGGGGTCGAATGAGCAGTTCTTC	CASVGRGSNEQFF
TRBV7-7	TRBJ2-5	-	13	-	TGTGCTAGCGCTTCGGGGTATCAAGAGACCCAGTACTTC	CASASGYQETQYF
TRBV5-6	TRBJ1-5	TRBD1	15	-	TGTGCCAGCAGCATAGCACAGGGGTCAATTCAGCCCCAGCATTTT	CASSIAQGSIQPQHF
TRBV10-2	TRBJ1-1	-	13	few	TGCGCCAGCGCGGACAGCCGTGGCACTGAAGCTTTCTTT	CASADSRGTEAFF
TRBV29-1	TRBJ2-7	TRBD1	13	few	TGCAGCGTTGAGGGTCAGGGGGCTTACGAGCAGTACTTC	CSVEGQGAYEQYF
TRBV6-6	TRBJ2-2	TRBD2	14	-	TGTGCCAGCGTAGGACTAGATGCCACCGGGGAGCTGTTTTTT	CASVGLDATGELFF
TRBV18	TRBJ1-1	TRBD1	13	-	TGTGCCAGCTCAGGGACAGTCACCTCCGAAGCTTTCTTT	CASSGTVTSEAFF
TRBV7-9	TRBJ1-1	-	12	-	TGTGCCAGCAGCCCCGAACACTGGGAAGCTTTCTTT	CASSPEHWEAFF
TRBV7-2	TRBJ2-5	TRBD1	13	-	TGTGCCAGCAGCAAGGACAGGGGAGAGACCCAGTACTTC	CASSKDRGETQYF
TRBV29-1	TRBJ1-1	-	15	few	TGCAGCGTCTACCAACAGGGTTTACTGAACACTGAAGCTTTCTTT	CSVYQQGLLNTEAFF
TRBV6-6	TRBJ1-5	-	14	-	TGTGCCAGCAGGGAAGTGGGATTAGGTCAGCCCCAGCATTTT	CASREVGLGQPQHF
TRBV5-4	TRBJ2-6	TRBD1	15	-	TGTGCCAGCAGCCAGACAGGGTTCGGGGCCAACGTCCTGACTTTC	CASSQTGFGANVLTF
TRBV2	TRBJ1-5	-	15	-	TGTGCCAGCAGTGAGTTTGGCGGACCCAATCAGCCCCAGCATTTT	CASSEFGGPNQPQHF
TRBV6-5	TRBJ2-5	-	14	-	TGTGCCAGCAGACCGGACGGGGCTCGTGAGACCCAGTACTTC	CASRPDGARETQYF
TRBV2	TRBJ1-6	-	13	-	TGTGCCAGTAAGAGGGAAAGAAGCGCACCCCTCCACTTT	CASKRERSAPLHF
TRBV6-5	TRBJ2-1	TRBD1	15	few	TGTGCCAGCAGTAAGACAGGGGGCCAATACAATGAGCAGTTCTTC	CASSKTGGQYNEQFF
TRBV30	TRBJ1-2	TRBD1	13	-	TGTGCCTGGAGCGACCAGGGGGCGGCTGGCTACACCTTC	CAWSDQGAAGYTF